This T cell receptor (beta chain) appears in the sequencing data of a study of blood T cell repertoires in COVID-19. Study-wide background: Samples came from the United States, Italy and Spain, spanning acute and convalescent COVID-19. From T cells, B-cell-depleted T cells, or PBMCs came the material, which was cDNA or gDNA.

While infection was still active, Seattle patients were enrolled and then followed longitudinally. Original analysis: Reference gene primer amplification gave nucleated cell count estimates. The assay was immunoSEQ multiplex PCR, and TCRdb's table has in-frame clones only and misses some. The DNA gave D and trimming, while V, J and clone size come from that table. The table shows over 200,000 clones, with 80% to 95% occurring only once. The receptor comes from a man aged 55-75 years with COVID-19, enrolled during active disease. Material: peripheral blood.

The CDR3 bases are TGTGCCATCAGTGGCTTACAGGACAATGAGCAGTTCTTC. Residues: CAISGLQDNEQFF. The chain uses TRBV10-3 and TRBJ2-1; D is possibly TRBD1 (5 bases). Germline V gene sequence: CDR1 ENHRY, CDR2 SYGVKD. Trimming shortened V by 4 bases and J by 5 bases, and 9 bases separated the two germline ends. CDR3 length equals 13 residues.